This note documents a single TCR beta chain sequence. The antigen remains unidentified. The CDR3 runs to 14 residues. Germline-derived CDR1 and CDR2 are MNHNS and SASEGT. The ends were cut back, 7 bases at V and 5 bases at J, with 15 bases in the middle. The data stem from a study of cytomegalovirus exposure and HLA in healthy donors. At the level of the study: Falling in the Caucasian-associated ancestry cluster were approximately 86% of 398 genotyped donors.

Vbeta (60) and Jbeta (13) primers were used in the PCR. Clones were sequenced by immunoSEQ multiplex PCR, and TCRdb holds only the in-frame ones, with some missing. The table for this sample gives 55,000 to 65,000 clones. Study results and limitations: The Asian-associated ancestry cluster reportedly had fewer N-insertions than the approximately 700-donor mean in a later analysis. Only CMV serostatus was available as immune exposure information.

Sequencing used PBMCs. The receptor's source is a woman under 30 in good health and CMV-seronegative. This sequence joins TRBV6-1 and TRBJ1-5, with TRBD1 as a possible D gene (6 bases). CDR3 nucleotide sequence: TGTGCCAGCACGGGATCAGGGGATCATCAGCCCCAGCATTTT. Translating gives CASTGSGDHQPQHF.